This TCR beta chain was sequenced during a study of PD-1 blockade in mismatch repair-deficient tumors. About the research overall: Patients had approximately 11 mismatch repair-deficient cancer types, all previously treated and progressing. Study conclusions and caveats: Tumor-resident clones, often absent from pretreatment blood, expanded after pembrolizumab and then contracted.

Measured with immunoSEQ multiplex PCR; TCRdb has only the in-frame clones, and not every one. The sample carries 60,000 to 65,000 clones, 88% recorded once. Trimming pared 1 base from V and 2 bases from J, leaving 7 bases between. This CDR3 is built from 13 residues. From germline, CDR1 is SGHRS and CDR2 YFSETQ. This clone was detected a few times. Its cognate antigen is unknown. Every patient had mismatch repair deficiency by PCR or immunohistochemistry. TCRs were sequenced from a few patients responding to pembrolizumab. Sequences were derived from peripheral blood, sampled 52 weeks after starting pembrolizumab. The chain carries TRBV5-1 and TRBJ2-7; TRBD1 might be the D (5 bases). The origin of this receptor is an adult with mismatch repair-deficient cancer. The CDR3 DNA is TGCGCCAGCAGCTTGACAGGCACCTACGAGCAGTACTTC. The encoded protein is CASSLTGTYEQYF.